This is a list of T cell receptor beta chains from one sample in a study of T-cell memory formation after mild COVID-19. TCRdb itself ran the 5' RACE reads through MiXCR, one entry per CDR3 protein. Among about 470,000 distinct CDR3 sequences listed, around a sixth were seen once. The sequencing sample was made of PBMCs or a T cell subset sorted from them (not recorded which). These receptors were collected from an adult woman who had mild COVID-19 (a few samples of this study predate the infection). Cell type and time point are not known. Both conserved end residues are part of each CDR3. The D gene is left open where the match is weak. Part of the rows lack a size; the others show once, few, many or a class for expanded clones.

CDR3aa,CDR3nt,abundance,j_gene,d_gene,v_gene
CASSLRKNTEAFF,TGTGCCAGCAGCTTAAGGAAAAACACTGAAGCTTTCTTT,NA,TRBJ1-1,NA,TRBV7-9
CASSLAGRLVTDTQYF,TGTGCCAGCAGTTTAGCGGGACGGCTCGTCACAGATACGCAGTATTTT,NA,TRBJ2-3,NA,TRBV12-3/TRBV12-4
CASSLRVDEQFF,TGCGCCAGCAGCTTGAGGGTGGATGAGCAGTTCTTC,few,TRBJ2-1,NA,TRBV5-1
CASSTTGLTGTEAFF,TGTGCCAGCAGTACGACAGGGCTGACTGGCACTGAAGCTTTCTTT,NA,TRBJ1-1,TRBD1,TRBV2
CAISPGLARSSYEQYF,TGTGCCATCAGCCCCGGACTAGCGAGGAGCTCCTACGAGCAGTACTTC,NA,TRBJ2-7,TRBD2,TRBV10-3
CASSQDSGGYNEQFF,TGTGCCAGCAGCCAGGACTCAGGGGGCTACAATGAGCAGTTCTTC,NA,TRBJ2-1,TRBD1,TRBV3-1
CASSNEGAHSYEQYF,TGTGCCAGTAGTAATGAAGGGGCCCACTCCTACGAGCAGTACTTC,NA,TRBJ2-7,NA,TRBV19
CASSVGWGADTEAFF,TGTGCCAGCAGCGTAGGCTGGGGGGCGGACACTGAAGCTTTCTTT,NA,TRBJ1-1,NA,TRBV9
CASRQGASNQPQHF,TGTGCCAGCAGACAAGGGGCGAGCAATCAGCCCCAGCATTTT,many,TRBJ1-5,NA,TRBV7-8
CASSPLGATNEKLFF,TGTGCCAGCAGTCCACTCGGGGCAACTAATGAAAAACTGTTTTTT,few,TRBJ1-4,NA,TRBV12-3/TRBV12-4
CASTPILASEYEQFF,TGCGCCAGCACACCAATACTAGCTTCGGAATATGAGCAGTTCTTC,many,TRBJ2-1,NA,TRBV5-1
CASSADNYYEQYF,TGTGCCAGCAGCGCGGACAACTACTACGAGCAGTACTTC,few,TRBJ2-7,NA,TRBV9
CASSLAPTQETQYF,TGCGCCAGCAGCTTGGCCCCTACTCAAGAGACCCAGTACTTC,NA,TRBJ2-5,NA,TRBV5-1
CASSLEAPTGKTRDEQFF,TGTGCCAGCAGCTTAGAGGCGCCGACAGGGAAGACTCGGGATGAGCAGTTCTTC,NA,TRBJ2-1,TRBD1,TRBV13
CASSLRTEVSTDTQYF,TGCGCCAGCAGCTTGAGGACAGAAGTTAGCACAGATACGCAGTATTTT,few,TRBJ2-3,NA,TRBV5-1
CATTPGVQETQYF,TGTGCCACCACCCCGGGGGTGCAAGAGACCCAGTACTTC,few,TRBJ2-5,NA,TRBV15
CASCLYEGDCNEQFF,TGTGCCAGCTGCTTATACGAGGGGGATTGCAATGAGCAGTTCTTC,NA,TRBJ2-1,NA,TRBV5-6
CASRVPDTQYF,TGTGCCAGCAGGGTTCCAGATACGCAGTATTTT,few,TRBJ2-3,NA,TRBV6-1
CSVLTRDTKPGANVLTF,TGCAGCGTGCTCACCCGGGACACCAAACCTGGGGCCAACGTCCTGACTTTC,few,TRBJ2-6,NA,TRBV29-1
CASSQDTGLRTDTQYF,TGTGCCAGCAGCCAAGATACGGGACTACGAACAGATACGCAGTATTTT,few,TRBJ2-3,TRBD2,TRBV3-1
CATSGVLAGVGEQYF,TGTGCCACCAGCGGGGTCCTAGCGGGGGTCGGCGAGCAGTACTTC,few,TRBJ2-7,TRBD2,TRBV15
CSGRDSINSPLHF,TGCAGTGGGAGGGACAGTATCAATTCACCCCTCCACTTT,NA,TRBJ1-6,TRBD1,TRBV20-1
CSAEGLAGSDTQYF,TGCAGTGCAGAGGGACTAGCGGGATCAGATACGCAGTATTTT,NA,TRBJ2-3,TRBD2,TRBV20-1
CASGGVAKNIQYF,TGTGCCTCGGGGGGGGTAGCCAAAAACATTCAGTACTTC,few,TRBJ2-4,TRBD2,TRBV30
CASSRMRGNTGELFF,TGTGCCAGCAGCCGAATGCGGGGAAACACCGGGGAGCTGTTTTTT,NA,TRBJ2-2,NA,TRBV11-2
CASREQSNQPQHF,TGTGCCAGCAGGGAACAGAGCAATCAGCCCCAGCATTTT,NA,TRBJ1-5,NA,TRBV12-3/TRBV12-4
CASSFSGQIYNEQFF,TGTGCCAGCAGCTTCTCGGGACAAATCTACAATGAGCAGTTCTTC,few,TRBJ2-1,NA,TRBV7-9
CASSLPPPHEQFF,TGTGCCAGCAGCTTGCCCCCGCCCCATGAGCAGTTCTTC,NA,TRBJ2-1,NA,TRBV5-6
CASARDHPSYEQYF,TGCGCCAGTGCCCGGGATCATCCGTCCTACGAGCAGTACTTC,few,TRBJ2-7,NA,TRBV4-3
CSARPGQIYEKLFF,TGCAGTGCTAGGCCGGGACAGATATATGAAAAACTGTTTTTT,few,TRBJ1-4,TRBD1,TRBV20-1
CASSSGDGNYNEQFF,TGTGCCAGCAGCTCTGGGGACGGAAACTACAATGAGCAGTTCTTC,few,TRBJ2-1,NA,TRBV5-5
CASRLKSGASSGANVLTF,TGTGCCAGCAGGCTTAAAAGCGGGGCCTCCTCTGGGGCCAACGTCCTGACTTTC,NA,TRBJ2-6,TRBD2,TRBV6-1
CASTRDRLNTEAFF,TGTGCCAGCACCAGAGACAGGCTGAACACTGAAGCTTTCTTT,few,TRBJ1-1,NA,TRBV6-6
CSVEIGQGATGELFF,TGCAGCGTTGAAATCGGACAGGGGGCGACCGGGGAGCTGTTTTTT,NA,TRBJ2-2,TRBD1,TRBV29-1
CASSIGPREGLYEQYF,TGTGCCAGTAGTATAGGTCCCAGGGAGGGGCTCTACGAGCAGTACTTC,NA,TRBJ2-7,TRBD2,TRBV19
CASSYSIEPGSTAYYTQYF,TGTGCCAGCAGTTACTCGATCGAACCCGGGAGTACGGCCTATTATACGCAGTATTTT,many,TRBJ2-3,NA,TRBV6-5
CATRGTSGETQFF,TGTGCCACCAGGGGGACTAGCGGCGAGACGCAGTTCTTC,NA,TRBJ2-1,TRBD2,TRBV24-1
CASSFGTPSSTDTQYF,TGCGCCAGCAGTTTCGGGACACCTTCTAGCACAGATACGCAGTATTTT,NA,TRBJ2-3,NA,TRBV5-1
CSGSGHLNTEAFF,TGCAGCGGCTCGGGACACCTGAACACTGAAGCTTTCTTT,few,TRBJ1-1,NA,TRBV29-1
CASSQAAAGGQPQHF,TGCGCCAGCAGCCAAGCCGCAGCCGGGGGACAGCCCCAGCATTTT,NA,TRBJ1-5,NA,TRBV4-1
CASSEDDRAQPQHF,TGTGCCAGCAGTGAAGATGACAGGGCTCAGCCCCAGCATTTT,NA,TRBJ1-5,TRBD1,TRBV25-1
CASSQSGKNVSPLHF,TGTGCCAGCAGCCAGTCTGGTAAAAACGTTTCACCCCTCCACTTT,few,TRBJ1-6,NA,TRBV9
CASSLSGGLNYGYTF,TGTGCCAGCAGTTTAAGCGGCGGGCTCAACTATGGCTACACCTTC,NA,TRBJ1-2,NA,TRBV12-3/TRBV12-4
CASTLIPTAIRGENIQYF,TGCGCCAGCACCCTAATACCCACTGCGATACGCGGCGAAAACATTCAGTACTTC,few,TRBJ2-4,NA,TRBV5-1
CASSEDRPSTDTQYF,TGTGCCAGCAGTGAGGACAGGCCGAGCACAGATACGCAGTATTTT,few,TRBJ2-3,TRBD1,TRBV2
CASSEAKTGVDTEAFF,TGTGCCAGCAGTGAAGCCAAAACAGGGGTTGACACTGAAGCTTTCTTT,once,TRBJ1-1,TRBD1,TRBV2
CASSSSLSGEQYF,TGTGCCAGCAGCTCCTCCCTTTCCGGCGAGCAGTACTTC,NA,TRBJ2-7,NA,TRBV7-2
CAISEIGGGVYGYTF,TGTGCCATCAGTGAGATCGGAGGGGGCGTCTATGGCTACACCTTC,few,TRBJ1-2,TRBD1,TRBV10-3
CSARDIRGRNIQYF,TGCAGTGCTAGAGATATAAGGGGTCGAAACATTCAGTACTTC,many,TRBJ2-4,NA,TRBV20-1
CAWSPGSGRDEQFF,TGTGCCTGGAGCCCGGGGAGCGGGAGAGATGAGCAGTTCTTC,NA,TRBJ2-1,TRBD2,TRBV30
CASSQDTGRNTGELFF,TGTGCCAGCAGCCAAGATACAGGGCGCAACACCGGGGAGCTGTTTTTT,few,TRBJ2-2,NA,TRBV4-2
CATSLRGAGGSADTQYF,TGTGCCACCAGCCTTCGGGGAGCGGGAGGGTCGGCAGATACGCAGTATTTT,NA,TRBJ2-3,TRBD2,TRBV15
CASSSGGVVETQYF,TGTGCCAGCAGTTCCGGGGGAGTAGTAGAGACCCAGTACTTC,NA,TRBJ2-5,NA,TRBV12-3/TRBV12-4